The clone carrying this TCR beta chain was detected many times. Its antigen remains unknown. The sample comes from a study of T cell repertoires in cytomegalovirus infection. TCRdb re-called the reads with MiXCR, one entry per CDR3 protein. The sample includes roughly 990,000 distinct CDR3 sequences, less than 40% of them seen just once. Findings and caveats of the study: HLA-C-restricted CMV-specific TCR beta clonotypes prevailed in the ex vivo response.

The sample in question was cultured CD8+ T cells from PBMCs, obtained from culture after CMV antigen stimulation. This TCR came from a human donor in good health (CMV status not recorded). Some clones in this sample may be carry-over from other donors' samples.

CDR3 sequence (DNA): TGCAGTGCTAGAGATAGGGGCCTGAACACTGAAGCTTTCTTT. As protein: CSARDRGLNTEAFF. The genes are TRBV20-1 and TRBJ1-1; maybe TRBD1 (5 bases). Trimming cost V 0 bases and J 0 bases, with 8 bases left between them. Per germline, CDR1 DFQATT and CDR2 SNEGSKA (reference sequence). The CDR3 consists of 14 residues.